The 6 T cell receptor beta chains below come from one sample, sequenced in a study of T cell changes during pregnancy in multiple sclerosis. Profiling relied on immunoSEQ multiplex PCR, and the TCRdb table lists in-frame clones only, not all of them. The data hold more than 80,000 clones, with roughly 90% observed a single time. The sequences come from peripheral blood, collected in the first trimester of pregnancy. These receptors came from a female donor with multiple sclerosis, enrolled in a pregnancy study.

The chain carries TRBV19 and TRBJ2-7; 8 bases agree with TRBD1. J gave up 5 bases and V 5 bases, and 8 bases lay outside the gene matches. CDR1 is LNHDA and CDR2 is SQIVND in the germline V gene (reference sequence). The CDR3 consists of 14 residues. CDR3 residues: CASSLGQGRDEQYF. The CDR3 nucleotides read TGTGCCAGTAGTCTCGGACAGGGAAGGGACGAGCAGTACTTC.

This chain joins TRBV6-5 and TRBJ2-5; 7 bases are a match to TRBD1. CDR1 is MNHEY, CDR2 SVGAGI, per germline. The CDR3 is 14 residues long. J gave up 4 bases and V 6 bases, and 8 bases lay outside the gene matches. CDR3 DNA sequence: TGTGCCAGCAGCCCCGGGACAGTCCGAGAGACCCAGTACTTC. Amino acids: CASSPGTVRETQYF.

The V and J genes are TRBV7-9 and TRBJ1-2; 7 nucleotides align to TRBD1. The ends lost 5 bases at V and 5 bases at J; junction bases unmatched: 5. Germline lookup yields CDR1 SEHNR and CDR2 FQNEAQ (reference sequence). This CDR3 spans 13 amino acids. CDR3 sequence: CASSRQGGYGYTF. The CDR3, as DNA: TGTGCCAGCAGCCGACAGGGCGGGTATGGCTACACCTTC. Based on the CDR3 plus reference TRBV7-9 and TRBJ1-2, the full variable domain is DTGVSQNPRHKITKRGQNVTFRCDPISEHNRLYWYRQTLGQGPEFLTYFQNEAQLEKSRLLSDRFSAERPKGSFSTLEIQRTEQGDSAMYLCASSRQGGYGYTFGSGTRLTVV.

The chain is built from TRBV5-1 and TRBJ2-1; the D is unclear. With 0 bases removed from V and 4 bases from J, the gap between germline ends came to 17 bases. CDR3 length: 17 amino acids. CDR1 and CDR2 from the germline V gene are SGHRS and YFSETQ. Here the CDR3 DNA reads TGCGCCAGCAGCTTGGATAGTGAGGTAGCAAGATACAATGAGCAGTTCTTC. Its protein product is CASSLDSEVARYNEQFF.

CDR3 loop: CASRSSSSEQYF. The CDR3, as DNA: TGTGCCAGCAGGTCTAGCTCTAGCGAGCAGTACTTC. The V and J genes are TRBV4-2 and TRBJ2-7; D is perhaps TRBD2 (5 bases). Germline-derived CDR1 and CDR2 are LGHNA and YNFKEQ. V gave up 6 bases and J gave up 6 bases, with 12 bases separating them. This CDR3 comprises 12 residues.

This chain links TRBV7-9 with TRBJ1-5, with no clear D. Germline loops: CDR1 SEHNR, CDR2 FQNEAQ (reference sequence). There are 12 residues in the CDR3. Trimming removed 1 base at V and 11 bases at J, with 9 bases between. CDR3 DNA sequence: TGTGCCAGCAGCTTAGGGTCGGGGTCCCAGCATTTT. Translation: CASSLGSGSQHF.